This T cell receptor (beta chain) was captured by sequencing in a study of shared clonotypes between healthy human individuals. Overall study findings and caveats: Donors were few, which limited the genetic and exposure-history diversity represented. Larger estimated richness was generally seen in naive subsets than in memory subsets.

The CDR3 consists of 15 residues. Germline V lookup: CDR1 SGDLS, CDR2 YYNGEE. The trim removed 0 bases at V and 8 bases at J, leaving 7 bases unmatched. The data were produced by immunoSEQ multiplex PCR, yet TCRdb's version contains in-frame clones alone and is incomplete. This sample has 850,000 to 1,200,000 clones, with around 76% found just once. Note on this clone: Its target is not known.

Negatively enriched CD4+ T cells were divided by CD45RA into naive and memory. This receptor was obtained from a man younger than 35 in good health. The chain links TRBV9 to TRBJ1-4; 7 bases map to TRBD1. Sequencing was performed on memory CD4+ T cells sorted from blood. Regarding subset: CD45RA-negative fraction. CDR3 nucleotides: TGTGCCAGCAGCGTAGAGAACAGGGGAGGCGAAAAACTGTTTTTT. Amino acids: CASSVENRGGEKLFF.